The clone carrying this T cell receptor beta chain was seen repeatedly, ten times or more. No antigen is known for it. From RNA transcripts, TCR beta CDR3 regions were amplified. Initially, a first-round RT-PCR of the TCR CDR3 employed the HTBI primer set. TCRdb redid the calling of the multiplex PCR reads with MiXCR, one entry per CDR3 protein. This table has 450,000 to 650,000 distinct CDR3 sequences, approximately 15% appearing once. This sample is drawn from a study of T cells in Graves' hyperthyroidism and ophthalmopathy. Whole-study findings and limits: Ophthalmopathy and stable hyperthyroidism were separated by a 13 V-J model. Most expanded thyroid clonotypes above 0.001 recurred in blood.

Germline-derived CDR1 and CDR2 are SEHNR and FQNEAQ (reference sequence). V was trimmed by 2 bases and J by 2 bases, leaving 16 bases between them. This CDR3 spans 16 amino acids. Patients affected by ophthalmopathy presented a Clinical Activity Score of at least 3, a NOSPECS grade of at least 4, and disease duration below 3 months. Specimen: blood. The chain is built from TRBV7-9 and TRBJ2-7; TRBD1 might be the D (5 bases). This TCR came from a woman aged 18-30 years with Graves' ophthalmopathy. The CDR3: CASSLWYRIEAYEQYF. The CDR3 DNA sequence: TGTGCCAGCAGCTTATGGTACAGGATTGAGGCCTACGAGCAGTACTTC.